The 31 T cell receptor beta chains presented below share a single source sample, sequenced in a study of beta chain features in type 1 diabetes. All of the isolated RNA was reverse transcribed, so expressed TCRB transcripts were sequenced. Produced via immunoSEQ multiplex PCR; TCRdb's table is partial and in-frame only. The sample consists of about 140,000 clones, about 7% of them appearing once. Sequenced sample: central memory CD4+ T cells from blood. All receptors come from a woman aged 25 to 45 in good health.

This clone appeared a few times. Other DNA sequences of this sample code for an identical CDR3. The chain has TRBV30 and TRBJ1-1, with 11 nucleotides matching TRBD1. Germline CDR1 reads GTSNPN; CDR2 reads SVGIG (reference sequence). CDR3 length equals 12 residues. Losses at the gene ends were 5 bases for V and 7 bases for J; bases not matched to a gene: 3. CDR3: CAWGQGAGEAFF. Here the CDR3 DNA reads TGTGCCTGGGGACAGGGGGCGGGTGAAGCTTTCTTT. The whole variable domain, filled in from reference TRBV30 and TRBJ1-1, reads SQTIHQWPATLVQPVGSPLSLECTVEGTSNPNLYWYRQAAGRGLQLLFYSVGIGQISSEVPQNLSASRPQDRQFILSSKKLLLSDSGFYLCAWGQGAGEAFFGQGTRLTVV.

The chain recombines TRBV5-1 with TRBJ2-6; no reliable D call. Trimming cost V 2 bases and J 4 bases, with 7 bases left between them. This CDR3 contains 14 residues. Germline V gene data show CDR1 as SGHRS and CDR2 as YFSETQ. The CDR3 nucleotides are TGCGCCAGCAGCTTTTCCCTCGGGGCCAACGTCCTGACTTTC. It translates to CASSFSLGANVLTF.

The chain recombines TRBV5-4 with TRBJ2-1, with D perhaps matching TRBD1 (6 bases). The germline V gene has CDR1 SGHNT and CDR2 YYREEE (reference sequence). The CDR3 is 14 amino acids. V gave up 4 bases and J gave up 8 bases, with 16 bases separating them. CDR3 loop: CASSQQGSTDEQFF. The CDR3, as DNA: TGTGCCAGCAGCCAGCAGGGGTCGACGGATGAGCAGTTCTTC.

This chain uses TRBV5-4 with TRBJ1-2, with a tentative D call TRBD1 (5 bases). The CDR3 totals 13 residues. The V and J ends lost 5 bases and 5 bases respectively, with 13 bases between them. Germline CDR1 is SGHNT and CDR2 is YYREEE (reference sequence). CDR3 DNA: TGTGCCAGCAGTTTGACAGCTACTTATGGCTACACCTTC. Its protein is CASSLTATYGYTF.

This chain links TRBV15 with TRBJ1-1; 8 bases are a match to TRBD1. The V segment lost 5 bases and the J segment 5 bases; nucleotides outside the gene matches: 7. In germline, CDR1 is LNHNV, CDR2 YYDKDF (reference sequence). There are 14 residues in the CDR3. CDR3 nucleotides: TGTGCCACCAGCTCCTTCAGGGGGCGAACTGAAGCTTTCTTT. It is translated as CATSSFRGRTEAFF.

This clone has more than one count but fewer than ten. The V call is TRBV2, the J call TRBJ2-2, with 7 bases matching TRBD1. The CDR3 runs to 13 residues. The germline V gene encodes CDR1 SNHLY and CDR2 FYNNEI. V lost 6 bases, J lost 4 bases, and 2 bases stayed unmatched. The DNA of the CDR3 is TGTGCCAGCAGGGGACAGTCCACCGGGGAGCTGTTTTTT. This translates into CASRGQSTGELFF.

Concerning this clone: The junction and the germline gene differ at one end; a read error may be behind it. The chain employs TRBV7-7 and TRBJ2-5, with 12 bases identical to TRBD2. The CDR3 sequence is 18 residues long. Germline V gene lookup returns CDR1 SSHAT and CDR2 FNYEAQ (reference sequence). As DNA, the CDR3 is TGTGCTAGCAGCAAGAGACTAGCGGGAGAAGTTGGGCAAGAGACCCAGTACTTC. Protein: CASSKRLAGEVGQETQYF.

There are a few counts of this clone. The chain has TRBV7-2 and TRBJ2-5; D gene ambiguous. Germline CDR1 and CDR2: SGHTA and FQGNSA. The CDR3 has 14 residues. Trimming left V 1 base short and J 4 bases short, with 10 bases between. This CDR3 is CASSLGAQRETQYF. CDR3 coding DNA: TGTGCCAGCAGCTTAGGAGCCCAGCGAGAGACCCAGTACTTC.

This clone turned up a few times. This rearrangement joins TRBV7-2 to TRBJ2-4, with TRBD2 matching over 7 bases. The CDR3 totals 13 residues. V was pared by 5 bases and J by 9 bases, with 7 bases of the junction left unmatched. Germline V gives CDR1 SGHTA, CDR2 FQGNSA. The CDR3 sequence: CASSPVGGAIQYF. Here the CDR3 DNA reads TGTGCCAGCAGCCCAGTGGGAGGGGCCATTCAGTACTTC.

This clone was detected a few times. The chain combines TRBV11-2 with TRBJ1-2; 7 bases agree with TRBD1. V shed 5 bases, J shed 3 bases, and the junction held 9 bases outside the gene matches. Germline CDR1 and CDR2: SGHAT and FQNNGV. The CDR3 contains 15 residues. CDR3 in DNA: TGTGCCAGCAGCGACCCAGACAGGGTTTACTATGGCTACACCTTC. Translating it yields CASSDPDRVYYGYTF.

This clone was observed a handful of times. This rearrangement joins TRBV27 to TRBJ2-7; D not certain. This CDR3 spans 13 amino acids. CDR1 MNHEY and CDR2 SMNVEV come from the germline V gene (reference sequence). V was shortened by 3 bases and J by 6 bases, with 12 bases between the two germline ends. The CDR3 region is CASSLVPAGEQYF. Here the CDR3 DNA reads TGTGCCAGCAGTTTGGTGCCCGCAGGCGAGCAGTACTTC.

In its sample, this clone was seen a few times. The chain links TRBV6-1 to TRBJ2-2, with D possibly matching TRBD1 (6 bases). The CDR3 is 15 amino acids. Germline V gene data show CDR1 as MNHNS and CDR2 as SASEGT. Between the trimmed V and J ends, which lost 7 bases and 0 bases, there was a span of 12 bases. The CDR3 DNA sequence: TGTGCCAGCAAGAGGGGGACGGCGAACACCGGGGAGCTGTTTTTT. As protein: CASKRGTANTGELFF.

The rearrangement uses TRBV6-6 and TRBJ2-7, with no clear D. The V and J ends lost 4 bases and 3 bases respectively, with 13 bases between them. The CDR3 runs 14 residues. Germline lookup yields CDR1 MNHNY and CDR2 SVGAGI (reference sequence). DNA for the CDR3: TGTGCCAGCAGTTTGAGCTTTGTTTTCTACGAGCAGTACTTC. Amino acid sequence: CASSLSFVFYEQYF.

V usage is TRBV5-1 and J usage is TRBJ1-1; D is unresolved. CDR1 and CDR2 (germline): SGHRS, YFSETQ. Deletions cut 1 base from V and 1 base from J, with 5 bases between. The CDR3 has 13 amino acids. CDR3 nucleotide sequence: TGCGCCAGCAGCTTGAAGAGGAACACTGAAGCTTTCTTT. Its translation is CASSLKRNTEAFF.

This clone has just a few counts. The J gene is TRBJ2-1, the V gene TRBV5-8; a possible D gene is TRBD2 (6 bases). V gave up 5 bases and J gave up 10 bases, with 19 bases separating them. CDR1 and CDR2 from the germline V gene are SGHTS and YDEGEE. This CDR3 has 14 residues. This CDR3 reads CASRGRIGLAEQFF. The CDR3 nucleotides are TGTGCCAGCAGGGGAAGGATCGGGCTAGCGGAGCAGTTCTTC. The whole variable domain, filled in from reference TRBV5-8 and TRBJ2-1, reads EAGVTQSPTHLIKTRGQQATLRCSPISGHTSVYWYQQALGLGLQFLLWYDEGEERNRGNFPPRFSGRQFPNYSSELNVNALELEDSALYLCASRGRIGLAEQFFGPGTRLTVL.

The chain joins TRBV29-1 to TRBJ2-1, with 9 bases that match TRBD2. V was pared by 2 bases and J by 4 bases, with 6 bases of the junction left unmatched. CDR3 length equals 15 residues. In germline, CDR1 is SQVTM, CDR2 ANQGSEA. The CDR3 DNA is TGCAGCGTTGAAAAACTAGCGGGTGGGTACAATGAGCAGTTCTTC. This gives the protein CSVEKLAGGYNEQFF.

The chain employs TRBV7-6 and TRBJ1-5, with TRBD1 matching 7 bases. V lost 10 bases and J lost 4; bases outside the gene matches: 1. There are 11 residues in the CDR3. Germline CDR1 is SGHVS and CDR2 is FNYEAQ. CDR3 loop: CAIQGNQPQHF. The CDR3 region has the DNA TGTGCCATACAGGGGAATCAGCCCCAGCATTTT. The whole variable domain, filled in from reference TRBV7-6 and TRBJ1-5, reads GAGVSQSPRYKVTKRGQDVALRCDPISGHVSLYWYRQALGQGPEFLTYFNYEAQQDKSGLPNDRFSAERPEGSISTLTIQRTEQRDSAMYRCAIQGNQPQHFGDGTRLSIL.

This clone has more than one count but fewer than ten. This chain links TRBV27 with TRBJ1-2; D might be TRBD1 (5 bases). In germline, CDR1 is MNHEY, CDR2 SMNVEV (reference sequence). V was trimmed by 8 bases and J by 3 bases, leaving 13 bases between them. The CDR3 length is 13 residues. The CDR3 is CASGSTGDYGYTF. CDR3 nucleotides: TGTGCCAGCGGTTCTACAGGAGACTATGGCTACACCTTC.

This chain links TRBV5-6 with TRBJ1-4; 9 bases line up with TRBD1. V was clipped by 4 bases and J by 0 bases; unmatched bases: 4. The CDR3 is 16 residues long. Germline V lookup: CDR1 SGHDT, CDR2 YYEEEE. CDR3 sequence (DNA): TGTGCCAGCAGCCTACAGGGGGCGTCAACTAATGAAAAACTGTTTTTT. Its translation is CASSLQGASTNEKLFF.

This clone came up a few times. The chain uses TRBV4-1 and TRBJ2-6; 11 nucleotides match TRBD1. V shed 4 bases, J shed 1 base, and the junction held 12 bases outside the gene matches. Germline CDR1 MGHRA, CDR2 YSYEKL. The CDR3 extends over 20 amino acids. The CDR3 spells CASSPRQRGTGGSGANVLTF. Here the CDR3 DNA reads TGCGCCAGCAGCCCCCGACAGCGAGGGACAGGGGGGTCTGGGGCCAACGTCCTGACTTTC.

The rearrangement uses TRBV19 and TRBJ2-1, with 10 bases that match TRBD1. CDR1 LNHDA and CDR2 SQIVND come from the germline V gene (reference sequence). The CDR3 covers 15 residues. J gave up 2 bases and V 6 bases, and 4 bases lay outside the gene matches. The DNA of the CDR3 is TGTGCCAGTAGCCAGACAGGGGGCGCCTACAATGAGCAGTTCTTC. This translates into CASSQTGGAYNEQFF.

The chain carries TRBV11-2 and TRBJ2-5; TRBD2 aligns across 9 bases. The V segment lost 5 bases and the J segment 5 bases; nucleotides outside the gene matches: 15. The CDR3 extends over 17 amino acids. Germline V gene sequence: CDR1 SGHAT, CDR2 FQNNGV. The CDR3 DNA is TGTGCCAGCAGCCCGGGACTAGCAAAAACCCGGGGGGAGACCCAGTACTTC. It is translated as CASSPGLAKTRGETQYF.

This clone was counted only a few times. The chain combines TRBV27 with TRBJ2-7, with a tentative D call TRBD1 (5 bases). The length of the CDR3 is 13 residues. Trimming removed 3 bases from V and 3 bases from J, with 9 bases in between. Per germline, CDR1 MNHEY and CDR2 SMNVEV (reference sequence). The CDR3 here is CASSLQGLYEQYF. The CDR3 nucleotides read TGTGCCAGCAGTTTGCAGGGTCTCTACGAGCAGTACTTC.

The genes are TRBV7-3 and TRBJ2-1; 7 bases are shared with TRBD1. Per germline, CDR1 SGHTA and CDR2 FQGTGA. The CDR3 is made up of 16 amino acids. With V trimmed by 1 base and J by 3 bases, 6 bases remained unmatched. CDR3 residues: CASSLRGQAGYNEQFF. DNA for the CDR3: TGTGCCAGCAGCTTAAGAGGACAGGCAGGCTACAATGAGCAGTTCTTC.

This clone was seen more than once but under ten times. J is TRBJ1-1 and V is TRBV11-1, with 10 bases aligning to TRBD1. The V gene end was trimmed by 4 bases and the J gene end by 0 bases; junction bases not matched to a gene: 11. There are 18 residues in the CDR3. CDR1 and CDR2 (germline): SGHAT, FQDESV (reference sequence). The CDR3 protein is CASSSTGGKWLMNTEAFF. In DNA, the CDR3 is TGTGCCAGCAGCTCGACAGGGGGCAAGTGGTTGATGAACACTGAAGCTTTCTTT.

The chain couples TRBV30 to TRBJ2-7; D perhaps matches TRBD1 (6 bases). The CDR3 extends over 16 amino acids. The V end was cut by 0 bases, the J end by 0 bases, with 15 bases between. Germline V gives CDR1 GTSNPN, CDR2 SVGIG (reference sequence). This CDR3 reads CAWSVQATGNSYEQYF. As DNA, the CDR3 is TGTGCCTGGAGTGTACAGGCGACAGGCAACTCCTACGAGCAGTACTTC.

This clone was found a few times. This CDR3 reads CASSLRSGQHEQYF. CDR3 nucleotides: TGTGCCAGCAGCTTACGGTCGGGACAACACGAGCAGTACTTC. This chain links TRBV7-6 with TRBJ2-7, with a weak D call TRBD1 (6 bases). Trimming removed 2 bases from V and 5 bases from J, with 13 bases in between. The CDR3 totals 14 residues. Germline V gene sequence: CDR1 SGHVS, CDR2 FNYEAQ.

This clone was counted only a few times. The V gene is TRBV11-2, the J gene TRBJ1-2; D possibly corresponds to TRBD1 (5 bases). Per germline, CDR1 SGHAT and CDR2 FQNNGV. The CDR3 spans 14 residues. Trimming removed 1 base at V and 8 bases at J, with 14 bases between. In DNA, the CDR3 is TGTGCCAGCAGCTTAGGAATGGTGGGGGGAGGCTACACCTTC. Encoded protein: CASSLGMVGGGYTF. The full variable domain, in which reference TRBV11-2 and TRBJ1-2 provide the parts outside the CDR3, is EAGVAQSPRYKIIEKRQSVAFWCNPISGHATLYWYQQILGQGPKLLIQFQNNGVVDDSQLPKDRFSAERLKGVDSTLKIQPAKLEDSAVYLCASSLGMVGGGYTFGSGTRLTVV.

This clone was recorded a few times. For the CDR3, the DNA is TGTGCCAGCGAAGAAGACGGGGGACAGCAAAGCTCCTACGAGCAGTACTTC. Translating gives CASEEDGGQQSSYEQYF. The genes are TRBV7-9 and TRBJ2-7; tentative D call: TRBD1 (7 bases). Germline-derived CDR1 and CDR2 are SEHNR and FQNEAQ (reference sequence). The CDR3 runs 17 residues. V shed 8 bases and J shed 0 bases, with 23 bases lying between them.

This clone was observed a few times. The chain employs TRBV27 and TRBJ1-1; weak D call: TRBD1 (5 bases). The CDR3 runs to 16 residues. Deletions cut 2 bases from V and 0 bases from J, with 13 bases between. Germline-derived CDR1 and CDR2 are MNHEY and SMNVEV (reference sequence). As DNA, the CDR3 is TGTGCCAGCAGTTTAGCCAGGGCCACGATGAACACTGAAGCTTTCTTT. Translation: CASSLARATMNTEAFF.

This clone was picked up a small number of times. This chain joins TRBV9 and TRBJ2-1; weak D call: TRBD2 (6 bases). Germline CDR1 and CDR2: SGDLS and YYNGEE. V was shortened by 4 bases and J by 6 bases, with 17 bases between the two germline ends. The CDR3 has 15 residues. CDR3: CASSPGWVGSNEQFF. CDR3 in DNA: TGTGCCAGCAGCCCGGGATGGGTCGGGAGCAATGAGCAGTTCTTC. Drawing the rest from reference TRBV9 and TRBJ2-1, the complete variable domain is DSGVTQTPKHLITATGQRVTLRCSPRSGDLSVYWYQQSLDQGLQFLIQYYNGEERAKGNILERFSAQQFPDLHSELNLSSLELGDSALYFCASSPGWVGSNEQFFGPGTRLTVL.